The table lists the clone carrying this T cell receptor beta chain with a count of one. Losses at the gene ends were 1 base for V and 5 bases for J; bases not matched to a gene: 1. The germline V gene has CDR1 SQVTM and CDR2 ANQGSEA. The CDR3 loop spans 14 amino acids. The data derive from a study of T cells in Graves' hyperthyroidism and ophthalmopathy. TCR beta CDR3 region amplification was performed from RNA transcripts. The TCR CDR3 first-round RT-PCR relied on the HTBI primer set. TCRdb re-analysed the multiplex PCR reads in MiXCR, keeping a single row per CDR3 protein. The sample holds fewer than 55,000 distinct CDR3 sequences; roughly 51% are singletons and the top ten take about 35%.

This clonotype was obtained from a man younger than 35 with Graves' hyperthyroidism. Sequencing input: peripheral blood or thyroid tissue (not recorded which). This chain joins TRBV29-1 and TRBJ2-2; 10 bases align to TRBD2. In nucleotides, the CDR3 is TGCAGCGTTGAAGTTAGCGGGAGGACCGGGGAGCTGTTTTTT. Translation gives CSVEVSGRTGELFF.